The T cell receptor (beta chain) under discussion was sequenced for a study of PD-L1 blockade in urothelial cancer (dated by TCRdb to about 2017). Describing the broader study: All patients started therapy in the mid-2010s and received atezolizumab 1,200 mg intravenously every 3 weeks. About nine tenths of the roughly 30 patients were males with bladder-origin urothelial cancer, and about 65% of the roughly 30 reported a prior smoking history. Patients had an ECOG performance status of 0 or 1 and had received between 0 and 3 prior chemotherapy regimens. Blood samples were analyzed at 3 weeks after treatment start (second dose) and at 6 weeks after treatment start. Blood samples gave median yields of 141,255 T cells and 82,636 unique TCRs, along with a median clonality of approximately 0.084. The study, an exploratory multi-omic analysis, examined somatic, immune and clinical correlates of response to PD-L1 blockade with atezolizumab in urothelial cancer. Pretreatment tumor samples and matched peripheral blood, collected serially before and after atezolizumab treatment, underwent TCR sequencing. Progression-free survival longer than 6 months counted as durable clinical benefit, and TCR features were additionally tested against both progression-free and overall survival. In the same patients, pretreatment tumors underwent whole exome sequencing and RNA sequencing in addition to TCR sequencing. Under 10 patients reached durable clinical benefit, while 20 or so patients did not. Just over 28 patients had pretreatment blood TCR-seq, some 24 had at least one posttreatment blood collection, and some 24 had tumor TCR-seq. Overall results and qualifications from the work: Improved progression-free and overall survival was associated with having pretreatment peripheral blood TCR clonality below the median. At 3 weeks after the start of treatment, tumor-associated TCR clones in peripheral blood had expanded more in patients with durable benefit (n ≈ 24, p = 0.022). Because of the small sample size (n ≈ 28) and the many exploratory analyses performed, the results are intended to be regarded as hypothesis-generating.

A cohort of 25 to 30 patients with locally advanced or metastatic urothelial carcinoma, treated at Memorial Sloan Kettering on a trial protocol, was included. Peripheral blood mononuclear cells were collected from each patient pretreatment and during treatment, giving between 1 and 8 total time points per patient. The Qiagen DNeasy Blood extraction kit was used to purify genomic DNA from total PBMCs and tumor samples. PBMCs were collected pretreatment and during treatment, and were isolated and stored as previously described. A remark on this clone: The antigen it binds to is not known. Per-base qualities were not stored, and no clone one base away is much larger.

The germline V gene (reference sequence) specifies LNHDA as CDR1 and SQIVND as CDR2. From cysteine to phenylalanine, the CDR3 is 13 amino acids long. Only CDR3 DNA remains: 39 bases, in frame from the first base. Relative to germline, V is 3 bases shorter and J is 6 bases shorter, with 8 bases between their ends. To estimate absolute template abundance from read counts, synthetic TCR analog templates were spiked into each PCR. TCRbeta CDR3 regions were amplified from genomic DNA with bias-controlled V and J gene primers using the immunoSEQ assay. Rearranged TCRbeta segments were sequenced at approximately 20X coverage. From the authors' description of their analysis: Clustering was used to correct sequencing errors, and CDR3s were annotated against IMGT to assign V, D and J genes. Only productive TCRbeta rearrangements were used in downstream analyses, excluding out-of-frame or stop-codon sequences. Clonality was calculated as one minus the Shannon entropy normalized by the log of the number of unique productive sequences. Fisher's exact test with Benjamini-Hochberg correction, using a cutoff of adjusted p below 0.01, was how clones that differed between time points or between blood and tumor were identified. TCRdb holds this immuneACCESS table with in-frame rearrangements only. Some clones are missing; in checked studies, unresolved V genes explain under half, and the rest has no known cause. D and trimming come from the DNA, and the V and J calls and clone size come from that table. The sample contains about 45,000 clones, approximately 88% of them found a single time. Clones ranked in the top ten supply around 4.2% of the sample.

This clonotype was obtained from a man of 80 years or more with urothelial cancer. Source: PBMCs, taken around atezolizumab (anti-PD-L1) treatment. The receptor chain draws on TRBV19 and TRBJ2-2; tentative D gene TRBD2, with 5 bases matching. DNA sequence: TGTGCCAGTAGTATTGGGAGAGCCGGGGAGCTGTTTTTT. It translates as CASSIGRAGELFF.